The 17 T cell receptor beta chains listed next were all sequenced from one sample in a study of blood T cell repertoires in COVID-19. The table came from immunoSEQ multiplex PCR; TCRdb's copy has only in-frame clones and leaves some out. The sample has about 300,000 clones, around 84% seen once. Source material: peripheral blood. These receptors all stem from a human donor with COVID-19, enrolled during active disease. The donor label of this sample is uncertain.

This sequence joins TRBV5-4 and TRBJ2-1; tentatively, D is TRBD2 (6 bases). This CDR3 region has 16 residues. V was trimmed by 4 bases and J by 4 bases, leaving 18 bases between them. Germline CDR1 is SGHNT and CDR2 is YYREEE (reference sequence). CDR3 amino acids: CASSLARRDRYNEQFF. The CDR3 coding sequence is TGTGCCAGCAGCCTGGCGCGGCGGGATAGGTACAATGAGCAGTTCTTC. Using reference TRBV5-4 and TRBJ2-1 for the parts outside the CDR3, the full variable domain is ETGVTQSPTHLIKTRGQQVTLRCSSQSGHNTVSWYQQALGQGPQFIFQYYREEENGRGNFPPRFSGLQFPNYSSELNVNALELDDSALYLCASSLARRDRYNEQFFGPGTRLTVL.

The CDR3 nucleotides read TGTGCCAGCAGTTTGGGGCGAAGTAATTCACCCCTCCACTTT. Amino acids: CASSLGRSNSPLHF. V gene TRBV28 combines with J gene TRBJ1-6, with a tentative D call TRBD1 (5 bases). Trimming removed 3 bases from V and 6 bases from J, with 9 bases in between. Germline V gene sequence: CDR1 MDHEN, CDR2 SYDVKM. The CDR3 is 14 amino acids.

As to this clone: Relative to the germline gene, one junction end is altered; a read error may explain this. V gene TRBV7-7 combines with J gene TRBJ2-2, with 10 bases that match TRBD1. CDR1 is SSHAT, CDR2 FNYEAQ, per germline (reference sequence). The CDR3 runs to 14 residues. The CDR3 is CASSSGQGAGELFF. Here the CDR3 DNA reads TGTGCTAGCAGCTCCGGACAGGGGGCCGGGGAGCTGTTTTTT. Using reference TRBV7-7 and TRBJ2-2 for the parts outside the CDR3, the full variable domain is GAGVSQSPRYKVTKRGQDVTLRCDPISSHATLYWYQQALGQGPEFLTYFNYEAQPDKSGLPSDRFSAERPEGSISTLTIQRTEQRDSAMYRCASSSGQGAGELFFGEGSRLTVL.

This clone appeared a few times. V is TRBV10-2 and J is TRBJ1-1, with D maybe TRBD1 (5 bases). CDR1 is WSHSY and CDR2 is SAAADI in the germline V gene. Trimming cost V 6 bases and J 4 bases, with 18 bases left between them. This CDR3 comprises 15 residues. The chain's CDR3 is CASRDGRVGGTEAFF. The CDR3 nucleotides are TGCGCCAGCAGGGATGGCAGGGTAGGTGGCACTGAAGCTTTCTTT.

This sequence joins TRBV4-1 and TRBJ2-1; 13 nucleotides line up with TRBD2. This CDR3 is 19 amino acids long. V lost 1 base, J lost 3 bases, and 9 bases stayed unmatched. CDR1 is MGHRA and CDR2 is YSYEKL in the germline V gene. The chain's CDR3 is CASSQGGLAGVLGYNEQFF. In DNA form, the CDR3 reads TGCGCCAGCAGCCAAGGTGGACTAGCGGGGGTCTTGGGCTACAATGAGCAGTTCTTC.

This chain connects TRBV19 to TRBJ2-1, with 8 bases lining up with TRBD2. This CDR3 has 14 residues. Germline V gene lookup returns CDR1 LNHDA and CDR2 SQIVND (reference sequence). The J segment lost 6 bases and the V segment lost 7 bases, leaving 8 bases of the junction unmatched. CDR3 nucleotide sequence: TGTGCCAGTACCCCCAGCGGGAGATCCAATGAGCAGTTCTTC. This gives the protein CASTPSGRSNEQFF.

The CDR3 DNA reads TGTGCCAGCGGAGAATTTAGCGGGAGGAAAAACATTCAGTACTTC. It encodes CASGEFSGRKNIQYF. The rearrangement links TRBV6-4 to TRBJ2-4, with 10 nucleotides matching TRBD2. Germline CDR1 is MRHNA and CDR2 is SNTAGT. The CDR3 runs 15 residues. With 8 bases clipped from V and 4 bases from J, the junction kept 8 bases outside the gene matches.

This clone was detected once. The rearrangement links TRBV2 to TRBJ1-6; TRBD1 is a possible D gene (6 bases). Per the germline V gene, CDR1 is SNHLY and CDR2 is FYNNEI. The CDR3 has 14 residues. V was trimmed by 4 bases and J by 8 bases, leaving 12 bases between them. CDR3 coding DNA: TGTGCCAGCAGTGCTGGCAGGGGAGATTCACCCCTCCACTTT. Its translation is CASSAGRGDSPLHF. The variable domain in full, with the rest retrieved from reference TRBV2 and TRBJ1-6, is EPEVTQTPSHQVTQMGQEVILRCVPISNHLYFYWYRQILGQKVEFLVSFYNNEISEKSEIFDDQFSVERPDGSNFTLKIRSTKLEDSAMYFCASSAGRGDSPLHFGNGTRLTVT.

The V call is TRBV13, the J call TRBJ2-1, with TRBD2 matching 7 bases. From germline, CDR1 is PRHDT and CDR2 FYEKMQ (reference sequence). V was clipped by 3 bases and J by 9 bases; unmatched bases: 5. The CDR3 covers 13 residues. Here the CDR3 reads CASSFRRGGEQFF. The CDR3 nucleotides are TGTGCCAGCAGCTTTCGTCGCGGGGGTGAGCAGTTCTTC.

CDR3 sequence: CAWKVPAGQGKEYEQFF. In DNA, the CDR3 is TGTGCCTGGAAAGTCCCGGCGGGACAGGGGAAGGAGTATGAGCAGTTCTTC. The gene calls are TRBV30 and TRBJ2-1; 10 bases match TRBD1. Germline CDR1 is GTSNPN and CDR2 is SVGIG (reference sequence). The CDR3 loop spans 17 amino acids. V lost 4 bases to trimming and J lost 8 bases; unmatched junction nucleotides: 17.

This clone was seen a few times. This rearrangement joins TRBV19 to TRBJ1-2; possible D gene TRBD1, 5 bases. Trimming pared 5 bases from V and 4 bases from J, leaving 17 bases between. CDR1 and CDR2 (germline): LNHDA, SQIVND (reference sequence). CDR3 length: 15 amino acids. As DNA, the CDR3 is TGTGCCAGTAGTCCCCGGGCGGGGACGGGCTATGGCTACACCTTC. Amino acid sequence: CASSPRAGTGYGYTF.

This clone was counted between two and nine times. The junction shows a germline mismatch at one end, possibly a read error. V and J are TRBV6-4 and TRBJ2-1, with D possibly TRBD2 on 5 matching bases. Looked up from germline, CDR1 is MRHNA and CDR2 is SNTAGT. The CDR3 totals 14 residues. The CDR3 region is CASSDSWRDNEQFF. In DNA form, the CDR3 reads TGTGCCAGCAGCGACTCGTGGCGGGACAATGAGCAGTTCTTC.

The chain has TRBV29-1 and TRBJ1-1; 7 bases line up with TRBD1. Germline V lookup: CDR1 SQVTM, CDR2 ANQGSEA. This CDR3 is built from 13 residues. Trimming took 5 bases from V and 2 from J; bases not matched to a gene: 5. CDR3 residues: CSVHRDRNTEAFF. As DNA, the CDR3 is TGCAGCGTTCACCGGGACAGAAACACTGAAGCTTTCTTT.

The chain uses TRBV24-1 and TRBJ1-5, with D perhaps matching TRBD1 (5 bases). The CDR3 is 14 amino acids. Germline V gene data show CDR1 as KGHDR and CDR2 as SFDVKD. Between the trimmed V and J ends, which lost 2 bases and 4 bases, there was a span of 8 bases. Written as DNA, the CDR3 is TGTGCCACCAGTGATTCGGGGGAAAATCAGCCCCAGCATTTT. Translating it yields CATSDSGENQPQHF.

This clone showed up just a few times. This rearrangement joins TRBV2 to TRBJ1-4; possibly TRBD1 for D (5 bases). V was clipped by 5 bases and J by 5 bases, with 9 bases between them. CDR3 length: 13 residues. Germline CDR1 and CDR2: SNHLY and FYNNEI. CDR3 in DNA: TGTGCCAGCAGTAGGGGATTAAATGAAAAACTGTTTTTT. Translated: CASSRGLNEKLFF.

The chain carries TRBV11-2 and TRBJ2-7; 8 bases line up with TRBD2. This CDR3 comprises 14 residues. Germline lookup yields CDR1 SGHAT and CDR2 FQNNGV. V lost 5 bases and J lost 7; bases outside the gene matches: 10. DNA for the CDR3: TGTGCCAGCAGCCGTGGACTAGCAGCTGAAGAGCAGTACTTC. This sequence encodes CASSRGLAAEEQYF.

This chain joins TRBV7-9 and TRBJ1-3; D is unresolved. V lost 0 bases to trimming and J lost 8 bases, with 5 bases between them. Germline CDR1 reads SEHNR; CDR2 reads FQNEAQ (reference sequence). The CDR3 sequence is 12 residues long. The CDR3 is CASSLAGYTIYF. Here the CDR3 DNA reads TGTGCCAGCAGCTTAGCGGGCTACACCATATATTTT.